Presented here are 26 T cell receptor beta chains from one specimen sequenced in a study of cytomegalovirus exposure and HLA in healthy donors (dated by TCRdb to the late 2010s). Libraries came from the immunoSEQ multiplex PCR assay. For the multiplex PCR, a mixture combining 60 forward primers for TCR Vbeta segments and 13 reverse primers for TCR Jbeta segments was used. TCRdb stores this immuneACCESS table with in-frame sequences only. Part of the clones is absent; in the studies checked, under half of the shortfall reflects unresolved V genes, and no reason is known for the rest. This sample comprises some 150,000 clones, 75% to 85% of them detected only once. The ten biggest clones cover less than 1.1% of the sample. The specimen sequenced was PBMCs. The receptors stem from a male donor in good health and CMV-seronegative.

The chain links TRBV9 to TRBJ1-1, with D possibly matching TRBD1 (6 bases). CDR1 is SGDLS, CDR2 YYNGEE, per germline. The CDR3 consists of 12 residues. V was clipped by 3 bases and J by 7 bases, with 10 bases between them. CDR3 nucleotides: TGTGCCAGCAGCGGAGAGGACAGTGAAGCTTTCTTT. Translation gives CASSGEDSEAFF.

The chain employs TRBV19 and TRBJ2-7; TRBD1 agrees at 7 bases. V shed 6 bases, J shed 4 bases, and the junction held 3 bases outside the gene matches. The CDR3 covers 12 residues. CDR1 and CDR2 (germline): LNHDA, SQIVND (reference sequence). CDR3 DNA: TGTGCCAGTAGCCTCAGGGGGTACGAGCAGTACTTC. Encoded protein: CASSLRGYEQYF.

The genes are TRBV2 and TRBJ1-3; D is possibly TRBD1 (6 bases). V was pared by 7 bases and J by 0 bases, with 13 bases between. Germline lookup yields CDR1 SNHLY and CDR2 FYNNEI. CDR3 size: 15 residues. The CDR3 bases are TGTGCCAGCATCCTGCTAGGGGGCTCTGGAAACACCATATATTTT. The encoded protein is CASILLGGSGNTIYF.

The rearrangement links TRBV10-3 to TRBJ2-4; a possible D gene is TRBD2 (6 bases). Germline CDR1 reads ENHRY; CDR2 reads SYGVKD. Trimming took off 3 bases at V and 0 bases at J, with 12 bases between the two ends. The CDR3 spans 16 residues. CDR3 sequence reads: CAISDGGELAKNIQYF. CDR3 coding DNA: TGTGCCATCAGTGATGGCGGGGAACTAGCCAAAAACATTCAGTACTTC.

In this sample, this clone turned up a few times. The CDR3 loop reads CASSLAGYTEAFF. CDR3 nucleotides: TGCGCCAGCAGCTTAGCAGGGTACACTGAAGCTTTCTTT. The chain recombines TRBV5-1 with TRBJ1-1; TRBD1 is a possible D gene (5 bases). The CDR3 is made up of 13 amino acids. With 2 bases removed from V and 3 bases from J, the gap between germline ends came to 8 bases. Germline lookup yields CDR1 SGHRS and CDR2 YFSETQ.

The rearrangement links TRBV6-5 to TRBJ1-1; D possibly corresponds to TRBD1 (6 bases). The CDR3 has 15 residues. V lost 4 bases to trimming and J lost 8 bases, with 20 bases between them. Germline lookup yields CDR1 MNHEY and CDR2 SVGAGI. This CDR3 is CASSSQSTGNAEAFF. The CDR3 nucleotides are TGTGCCAGCAGTTCCCAATCGACAGGAAATGCCGAAGCTTTCTTT.

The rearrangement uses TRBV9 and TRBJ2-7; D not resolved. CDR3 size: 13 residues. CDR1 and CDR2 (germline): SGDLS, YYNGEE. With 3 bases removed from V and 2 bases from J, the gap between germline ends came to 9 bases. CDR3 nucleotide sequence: TGTGCCAGCAGCGCTGGGCTTACCTACGAGCAGTACTTC. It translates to CASSAGLTYEQYF.

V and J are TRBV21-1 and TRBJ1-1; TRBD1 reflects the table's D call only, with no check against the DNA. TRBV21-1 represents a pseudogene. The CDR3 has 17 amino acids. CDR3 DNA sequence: TGTGCCAGCAGCCGATACCTGGGTGGCAGGGCAAGCACTGAAGCTTTCTTT. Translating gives CASSRYLGGRASTEAFF.

The CDR3 bases are TGTGCCAGCAGCTTGTGGCAGGGGGAGGCCTATGGCTACACCTTC. This sequence encodes CASSLWQGEAYGYTF. The V call is TRBV5-6, the J call TRBJ1-2; 7 bases map to TRBD1. The V and J ends lost 1 base and 4 bases, in that order; junction bases with no gene match: 7. The germline V gene has CDR1 SGHDT and CDR2 YYEEEE. The CDR3 loop spans 15 amino acids.

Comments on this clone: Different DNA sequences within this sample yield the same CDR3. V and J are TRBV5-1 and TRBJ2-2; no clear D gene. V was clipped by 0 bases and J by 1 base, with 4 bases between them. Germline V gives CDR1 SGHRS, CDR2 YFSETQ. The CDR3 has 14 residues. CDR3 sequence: CASSLDRNTGELFF. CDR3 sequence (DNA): TGCGCCAGCAGCTTGGACAGGAACACCGGGGAGCTGTTTTTT.

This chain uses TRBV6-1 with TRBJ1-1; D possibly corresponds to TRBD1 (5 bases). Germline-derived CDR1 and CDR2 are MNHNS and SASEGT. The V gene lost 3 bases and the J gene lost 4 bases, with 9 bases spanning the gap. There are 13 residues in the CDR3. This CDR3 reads CASSDTGGTEAFF. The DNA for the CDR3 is TGTGCCAGCAGTGACACGGGGGGCACTGAAGCTTTCTTT.

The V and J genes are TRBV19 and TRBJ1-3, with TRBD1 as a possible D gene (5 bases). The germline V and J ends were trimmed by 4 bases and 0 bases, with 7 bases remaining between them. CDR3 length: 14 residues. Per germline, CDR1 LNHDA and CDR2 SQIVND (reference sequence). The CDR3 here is CASSRGPSGNTIYF. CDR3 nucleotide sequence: TGTGCCAGTAGTAGGGGCCCCTCTGGAAACACCATATATTTT.

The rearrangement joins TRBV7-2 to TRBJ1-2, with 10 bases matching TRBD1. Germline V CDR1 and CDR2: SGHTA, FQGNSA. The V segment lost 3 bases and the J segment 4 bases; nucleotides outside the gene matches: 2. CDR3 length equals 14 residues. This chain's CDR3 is CASSLGQGSYGYTF. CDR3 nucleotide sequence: TGTGCCAGCAGCTTGGGACAGGGGAGCTATGGCTACACCTTC.

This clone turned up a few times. CDR3 residues: CASSVGGGANVLTF. The CDR3 DNA reads as TGTGCCAGCAGCGTAGGAGGAGGGGCCAACGTCCTGACTTTC. The chain carries TRBV9 and TRBJ2-6; unclear D gene. CDR1 and CDR2 from the germline V gene are SGDLS and YYNGEE. This CDR3 is 14 amino acids long. Trimming removed 0 bases at V and 4 bases at J, with 5 bases between.

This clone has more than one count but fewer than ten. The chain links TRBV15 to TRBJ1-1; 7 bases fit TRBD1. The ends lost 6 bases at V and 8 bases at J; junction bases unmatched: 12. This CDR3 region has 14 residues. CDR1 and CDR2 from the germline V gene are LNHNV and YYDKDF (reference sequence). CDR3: CATSTGTVPTEAFF. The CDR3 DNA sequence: TGTGCCACCAGTACTGGGACAGTCCCTACGGAAGCTTTCTTT.

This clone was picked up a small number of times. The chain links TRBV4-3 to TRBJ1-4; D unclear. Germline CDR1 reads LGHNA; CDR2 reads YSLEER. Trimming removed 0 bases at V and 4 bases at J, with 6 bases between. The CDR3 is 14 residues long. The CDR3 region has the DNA TGCGCCAGCAGCCAAGAGGGGAGTAATGAAAAACTGTTTTTT. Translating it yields CASSQEGSNEKLFF.

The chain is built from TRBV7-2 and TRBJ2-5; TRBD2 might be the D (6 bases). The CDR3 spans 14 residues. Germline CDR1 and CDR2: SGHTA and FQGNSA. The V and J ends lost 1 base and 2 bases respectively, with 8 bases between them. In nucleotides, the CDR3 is TGTGCCAGCAGCTTAGGGACTATTCAAGAGACCCAGTACTTC. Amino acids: CASSLGTIQETQYF.

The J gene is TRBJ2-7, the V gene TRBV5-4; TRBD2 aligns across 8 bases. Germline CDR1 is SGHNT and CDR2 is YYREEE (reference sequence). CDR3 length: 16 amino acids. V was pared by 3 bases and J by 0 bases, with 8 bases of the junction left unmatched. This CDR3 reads CASSSRTRGASYEQYF. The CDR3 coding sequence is TGTGCCAGCAGCTCTCGCACGCGGGGGGCCTCCTACGAGCAGTACTTC. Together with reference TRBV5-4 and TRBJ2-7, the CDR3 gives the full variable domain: ETGVTQSPTHLIKTRGQQVTLRCSSQSGHNTVSWYQQALGQGPQFIFQYYREEENGRGNFPPRFSGLQFPNYSSELNVNALELDDSALYLCASSSRTRGASYEQYFGPGTRLTVT.

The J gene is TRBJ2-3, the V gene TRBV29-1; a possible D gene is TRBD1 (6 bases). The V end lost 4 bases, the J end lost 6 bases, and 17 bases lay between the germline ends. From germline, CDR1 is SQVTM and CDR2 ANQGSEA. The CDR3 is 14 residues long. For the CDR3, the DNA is TGCAGCGTTGTGGGAGTGGGACAATTGGATACGCAGTATTTT. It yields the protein CSVVGVGQLDTQYF.

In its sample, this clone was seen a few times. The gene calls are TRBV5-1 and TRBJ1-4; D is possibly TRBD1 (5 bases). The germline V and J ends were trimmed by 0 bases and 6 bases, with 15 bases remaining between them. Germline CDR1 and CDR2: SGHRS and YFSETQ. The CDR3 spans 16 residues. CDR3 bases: TGCGCCAGCAGCTTGGCCTCTTTCGGGGGAGATGAAAAACTGTTTTTT. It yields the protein CASSLASFGGDEKLFF.

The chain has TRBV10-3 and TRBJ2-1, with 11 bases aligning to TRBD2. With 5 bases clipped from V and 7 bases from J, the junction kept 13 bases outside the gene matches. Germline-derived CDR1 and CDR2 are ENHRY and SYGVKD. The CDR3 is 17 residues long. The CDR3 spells CAISPRQTSGDRNEQFF. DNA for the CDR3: TGTGCCATCAGTCCCCGCCAGACTAGCGGGGATAGGAATGAGCAGTTCTTC.

CDR3 nucleotides: TGTGCCAGCAGTCCTGGGGCAGGGTCGCGCTACACCTTC. This translates into CASSPGAGSRYTF. This chain links TRBV6-5 with TRBJ1-2, with D tentatively TRBD1 (5 bases). CDR3 length: 13 amino acids. With 5 bases removed from V and 9 bases from J, the gap between germline ends came to 16 bases. CDR1 is MNHEY and CDR2 is SVGAGI in the germline V gene.

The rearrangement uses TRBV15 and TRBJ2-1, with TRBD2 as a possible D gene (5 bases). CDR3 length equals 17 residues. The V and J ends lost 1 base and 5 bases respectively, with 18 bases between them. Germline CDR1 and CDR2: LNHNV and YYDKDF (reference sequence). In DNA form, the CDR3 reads TGTGCCACCAGCAGAGTTTGGCTAGCCTTCCAGGACAATGAGCAGTTCTTC. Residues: CATSRVWLAFQDNEQFF.

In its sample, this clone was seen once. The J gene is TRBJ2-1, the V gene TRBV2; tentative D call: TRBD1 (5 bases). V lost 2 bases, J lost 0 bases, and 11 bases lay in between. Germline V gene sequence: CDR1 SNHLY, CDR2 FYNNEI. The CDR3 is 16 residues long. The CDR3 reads CASSESQGSSYNEQFF. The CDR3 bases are TGTGCCAGCAGTGAAAGTCAGGGAAGCTCCTACAATGAGCAGTTCTTC.

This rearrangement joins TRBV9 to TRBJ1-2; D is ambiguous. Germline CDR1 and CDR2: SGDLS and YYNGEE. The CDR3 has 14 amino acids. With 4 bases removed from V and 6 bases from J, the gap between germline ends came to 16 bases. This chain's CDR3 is CASSPEGGLDGYTF. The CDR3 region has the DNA TGTGCCAGCAGCCCAGAAGGAGGTTTGGATGGCTACACCTTC.

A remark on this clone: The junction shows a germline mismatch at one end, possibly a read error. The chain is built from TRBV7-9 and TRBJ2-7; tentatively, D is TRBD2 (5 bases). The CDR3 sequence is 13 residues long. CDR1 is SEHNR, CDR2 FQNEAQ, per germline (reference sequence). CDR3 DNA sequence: TGTTCCAGCACCCAAAGCGGTGCCTACGAGCAGTACTTC. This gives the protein CSSTQSGAYEQYF.